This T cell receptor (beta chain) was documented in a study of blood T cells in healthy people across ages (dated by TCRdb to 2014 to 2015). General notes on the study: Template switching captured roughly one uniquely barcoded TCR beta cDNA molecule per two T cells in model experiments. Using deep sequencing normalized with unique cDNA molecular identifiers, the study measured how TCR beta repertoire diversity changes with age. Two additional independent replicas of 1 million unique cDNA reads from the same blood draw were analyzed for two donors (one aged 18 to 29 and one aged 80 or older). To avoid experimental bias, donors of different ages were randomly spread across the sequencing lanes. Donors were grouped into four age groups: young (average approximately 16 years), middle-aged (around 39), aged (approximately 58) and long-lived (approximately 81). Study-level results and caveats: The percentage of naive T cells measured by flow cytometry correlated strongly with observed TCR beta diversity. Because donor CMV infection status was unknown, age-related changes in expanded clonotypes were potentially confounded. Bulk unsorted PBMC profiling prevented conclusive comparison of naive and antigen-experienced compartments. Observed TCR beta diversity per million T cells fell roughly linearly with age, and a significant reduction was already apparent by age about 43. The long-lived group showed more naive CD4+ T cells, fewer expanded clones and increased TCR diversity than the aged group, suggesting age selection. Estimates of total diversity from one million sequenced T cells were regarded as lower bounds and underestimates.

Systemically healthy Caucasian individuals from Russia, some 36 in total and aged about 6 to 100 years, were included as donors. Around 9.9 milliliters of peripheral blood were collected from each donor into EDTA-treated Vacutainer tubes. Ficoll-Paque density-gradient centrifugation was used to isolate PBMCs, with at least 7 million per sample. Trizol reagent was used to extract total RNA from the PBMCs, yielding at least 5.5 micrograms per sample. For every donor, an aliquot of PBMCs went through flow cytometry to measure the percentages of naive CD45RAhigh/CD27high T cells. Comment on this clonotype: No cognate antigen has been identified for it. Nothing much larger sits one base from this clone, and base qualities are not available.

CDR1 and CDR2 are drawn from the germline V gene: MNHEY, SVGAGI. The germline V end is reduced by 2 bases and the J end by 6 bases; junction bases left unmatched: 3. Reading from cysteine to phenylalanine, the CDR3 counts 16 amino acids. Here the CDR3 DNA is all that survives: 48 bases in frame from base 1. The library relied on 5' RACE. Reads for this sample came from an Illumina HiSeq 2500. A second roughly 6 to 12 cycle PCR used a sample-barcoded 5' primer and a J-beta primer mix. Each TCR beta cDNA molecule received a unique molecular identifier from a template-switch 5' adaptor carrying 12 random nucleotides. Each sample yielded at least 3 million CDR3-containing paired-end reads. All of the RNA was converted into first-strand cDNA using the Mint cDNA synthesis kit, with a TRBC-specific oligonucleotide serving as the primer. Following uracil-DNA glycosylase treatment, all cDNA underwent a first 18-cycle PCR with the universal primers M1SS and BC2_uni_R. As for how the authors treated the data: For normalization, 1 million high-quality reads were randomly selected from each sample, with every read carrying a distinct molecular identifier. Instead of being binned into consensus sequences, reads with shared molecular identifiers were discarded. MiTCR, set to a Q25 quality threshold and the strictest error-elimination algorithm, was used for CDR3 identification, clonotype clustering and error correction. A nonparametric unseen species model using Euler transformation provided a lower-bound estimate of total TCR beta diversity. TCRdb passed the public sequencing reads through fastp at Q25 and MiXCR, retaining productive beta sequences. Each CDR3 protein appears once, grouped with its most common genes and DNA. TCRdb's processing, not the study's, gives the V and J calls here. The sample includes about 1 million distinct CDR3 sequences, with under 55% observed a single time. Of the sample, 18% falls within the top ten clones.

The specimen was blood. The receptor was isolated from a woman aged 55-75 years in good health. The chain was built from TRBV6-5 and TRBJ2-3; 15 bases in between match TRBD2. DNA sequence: TGTGCCAGCAGTTACGGGACTAGCGGGAGGAGGGATACGCAGTATTTT. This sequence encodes CASSYGTSGRRDTQYF.